Sequencing of this TCR beta chain was carried out in a study of blood T cell repertoires in COVID-19 (TCRdb year 2020). Context from the whole study: Samples covering the acute and convalescent phases of COVID-19 were provided by collaborators in the United States, Italy and Spain. The material from the prospective study consisted of cDNA or gDNA derived from T cells, B-cell-depleted T cells, or PBMCs. Subjects who had been exposed to COVID-19, were actively infected with it, or had recovered from it provided the deeply sampled blood TCRbeta repertoires that made up the dataset. The repertoires were made available in a free public database intended to serve as a resource for research on the immune response to SARS-CoV-2. The samples were drawn from the first 160 participants of the ongoing ImmuneRACE study and from some 1,300 subjects provided by 6 global collaborators. The sample metadata nearly always contained a de-identified subject ID, COVID-19 status, age in years and sex. Where available, HLA class I and class II types were obtained from metadata supplied by the sample provider rather than from assay-based typing. Broader findings and caveats from the paper: The amount of clinical and demographic metadata varied by source and participant and was provided uncurated.

Trimming removed 3 bases from V and 5 bases from J; the gene matches leave 10 bases unexplained. Taken from the germline V gene (reference sequence), the CDR1 and CDR2 loops are LNHNV and YYDKDF. The CDR3 holds 18 amino acids from the cysteine to the phenylalanine. The read is trimmed to its CDR3 DNA, 54 bases read in frame from base 1. Enrolling through a virtual design, the prospective study's participants ranged in age from roughly 18 to 89 years and lived across 24 United States geographic areas. In the prospective study, cohorts were assigned on the basis of participant-reported clinical history obtained from a screening survey and a study questionnaire. Each participant in the prospective study had whole blood, serum and a nasopharyngeal or oropharyngeal swab collected by mobile phlebotomists. Participants in the prospective study had the option to provide additional blood draws and questionnaires over an approximately 2-month period. Before DNA extraction, blood samples from the prospective study were shipped at room temperature or frozen.

Remarks on this clone: Its binding antigen is unknown. There are no base qualities to consult, and no much larger clone falls within one base.

TCRbeta CDR3 regions were amplified from genomic DNA using the immunoSEQ Assay, a bias-controlled multiplex PCR. The paper's processing steps were these. The number of nucleated cells in each sample was estimated from the amplification of reference gene primers within the assay. To quantify the absolute abundance of each unique TCRbeta CDR3 rearrangement, sequence reads were collapsed and filtered. Productive Simpson clonality was computed per sample as the square root of Simpson's diversity index over productive rearrangements. This is the immuneACCESS table as TCRdb keeps it, with only in-frame sequences that have V and J called. A part of the clones is gone; compared with another copy, unresolved V genes explain less than half, and the rest is unexplained. D and trimming were read from the DNA, whereas the V and J calls and clone size are those reported in that table. This sample is represented by about 280,000 clones; 85% to 90% of them were singletons. Of the sample, roughly 1.5% falls within the top ten clones.

This clonotype was sampled from a woman aged 18-35 years with acute COVID-19. The sample consisted of PBMCs or T cells enriched from blood (not recorded which). The sequence joins TRBV15 to TRBJ2-3; TRBD2 aligns with 14 central bases. The CDR3 sequence is CATSRIPGLAGVGDTQYF. The bases read TGTGCCACCAGCAGGATACCGGGACTAGCGGGAGTGGGAGATACGCAGTATTTT. With the rest looked up from the reference TRBV15 and TRBJ2-3 genes rather than sequenced, the full variable domain is DAMVIQNPRYQVTQFGKPVTLSCSQTLNHNVMYWYQQKSSQAPKLLFHYYDKDFNNEADTPDNFQSRRPNTSFCFLDIRSPGLGDTAMYLCATSRIPGLAGVGDTQYFGPGTRLTVL.